This T cell receptor (beta chain) was sequenced in a study of T cells expressing NK-cell markers. This CDR3 contains 14 residues. Germline loops: CDR1 SGHRS, CDR2 YFSETQ. TCRdb reprocessed the 5' RACE reads and reports one entry per CDR3 protein, with no DNA. The sample holds about 460,000 distinct CDR3 sequences. With regard to this clonotype: The antigen remains undetermined.

Study outcomes and limitations: Six of the donors carried dominant NKG2C+ clonotypes that took up roughly 1.0-8% of their CD8+ T cells.

The sample consisted of blood T cells: a sorted CD56 or NKG2C T cell subset, CD4+ or CD8+ T cells, or bulk PBMC T cells (not recorded which). The chain is built from TRBV5-1 and TRBJ2-1; absent DNA, TCRdb's TRBD1 call cannot be checked. This sequence originates from a woman aged 45-65 years in good health. This CDR3 is CASSLGGANGEQFF. Combining the CDR3 with reference TRBV5-1 and TRBJ2-1 gives the whole variable domain KAGVTQTPRYLIKTRGQQVTLSCSPISGHRSVSWYQQTPGQGLQFLFEYFSETQRNKGNFPGRFSGRQFSNSRSEMNVSTLELGDSALYLCASSLGGANGEQFFGPGTRLTVL.